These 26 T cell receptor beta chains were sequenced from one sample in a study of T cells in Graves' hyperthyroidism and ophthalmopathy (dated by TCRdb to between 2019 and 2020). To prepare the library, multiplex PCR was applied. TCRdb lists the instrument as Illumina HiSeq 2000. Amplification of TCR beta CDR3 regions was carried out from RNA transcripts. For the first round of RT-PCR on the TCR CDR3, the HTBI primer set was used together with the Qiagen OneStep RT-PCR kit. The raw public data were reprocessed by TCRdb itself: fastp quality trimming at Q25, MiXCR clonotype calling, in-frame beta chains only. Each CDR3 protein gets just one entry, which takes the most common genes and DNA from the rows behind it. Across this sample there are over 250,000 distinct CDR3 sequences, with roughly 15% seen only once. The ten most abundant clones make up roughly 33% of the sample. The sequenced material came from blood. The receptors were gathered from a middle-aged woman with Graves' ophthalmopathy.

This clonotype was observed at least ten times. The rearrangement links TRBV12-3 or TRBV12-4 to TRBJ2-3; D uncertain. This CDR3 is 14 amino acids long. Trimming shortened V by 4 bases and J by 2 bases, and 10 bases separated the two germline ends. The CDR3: CASSSVGNTDTQYF. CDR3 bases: TGTGCCAGCAGTTCTGTGGGGAACACAGATACGCAGTATTTT.

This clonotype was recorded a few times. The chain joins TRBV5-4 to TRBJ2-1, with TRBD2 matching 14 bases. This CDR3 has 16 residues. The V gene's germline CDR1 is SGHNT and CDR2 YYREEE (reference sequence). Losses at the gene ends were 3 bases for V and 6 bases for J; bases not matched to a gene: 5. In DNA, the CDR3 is TGTGCCAGCAGCTGGGGACTAGCGGGAGATGTCAATGAGCAGTTCTTC. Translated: CASSWGLAGDVNEQFF.

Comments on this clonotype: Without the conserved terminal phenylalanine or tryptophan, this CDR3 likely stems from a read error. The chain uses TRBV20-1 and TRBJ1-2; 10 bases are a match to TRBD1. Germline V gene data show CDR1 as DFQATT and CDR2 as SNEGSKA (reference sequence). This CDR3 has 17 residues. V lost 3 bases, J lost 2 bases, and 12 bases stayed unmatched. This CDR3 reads CSASPMDRTGGNYGYTL. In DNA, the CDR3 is TGCAGTGCTAGCCCTATGGACCGGACAGGGGGAAACTATGGCTACACCCTC.

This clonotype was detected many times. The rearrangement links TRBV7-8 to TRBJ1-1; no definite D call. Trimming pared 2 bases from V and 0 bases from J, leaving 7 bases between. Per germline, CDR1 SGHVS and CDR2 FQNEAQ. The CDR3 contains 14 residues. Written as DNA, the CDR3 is TGTGCCAGCAGCTTACTTCGGCTGAACACTGAAGCTTTCTTT. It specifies CASSLLRLNTEAFF.

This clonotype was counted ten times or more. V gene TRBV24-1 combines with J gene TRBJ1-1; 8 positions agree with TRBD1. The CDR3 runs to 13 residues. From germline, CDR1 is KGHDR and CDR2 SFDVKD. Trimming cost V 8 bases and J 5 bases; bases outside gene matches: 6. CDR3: CATKGQGGTEAFF. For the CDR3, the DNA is TGTGCCACCAAAGGACAGGGTGGAACTGAAGCTTTCTTT.

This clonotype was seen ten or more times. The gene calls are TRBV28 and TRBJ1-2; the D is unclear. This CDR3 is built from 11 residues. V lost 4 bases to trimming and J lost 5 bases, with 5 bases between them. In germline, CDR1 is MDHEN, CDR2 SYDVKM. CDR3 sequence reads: CASSSRYGYTF. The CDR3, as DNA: TGTGCCAGCAGTTCGCGGTATGGCTACACCTTC.

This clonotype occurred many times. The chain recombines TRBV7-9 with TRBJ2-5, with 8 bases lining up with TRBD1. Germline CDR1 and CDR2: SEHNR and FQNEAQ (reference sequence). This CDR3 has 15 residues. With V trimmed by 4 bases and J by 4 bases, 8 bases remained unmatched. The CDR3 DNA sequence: TGTGCCAGCAGCTCTCGGACAGGGCGGGGAGAGACCCAGTACTTC. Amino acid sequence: CASSSRTGRGETQYF.

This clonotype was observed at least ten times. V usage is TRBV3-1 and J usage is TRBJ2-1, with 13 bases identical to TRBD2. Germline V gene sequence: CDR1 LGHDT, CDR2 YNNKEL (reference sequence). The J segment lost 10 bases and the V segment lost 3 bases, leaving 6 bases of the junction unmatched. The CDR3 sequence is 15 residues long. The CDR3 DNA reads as TGTGCCAGCAGCCAGGGACTAGCGGGATTTGGCGAGCAGTTCTTC. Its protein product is CASSQGLAGFGEQFF.

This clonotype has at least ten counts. CDR3: CASSPGTLRMNTGELFF. The CDR3 DNA sequence: TGTGCCAGCAGCCCCGGGACACTTAGGATGAACACCGGGGAGCTGTTTTTT. J is TRBJ2-2 and V is TRBV12-3 or TRBV12-4; TRBD1 might be the D (6 bases). Trimming took off 6 bases at V and 1 base at J, with 18 bases between the two ends. This CDR3 is 17 amino acids long.

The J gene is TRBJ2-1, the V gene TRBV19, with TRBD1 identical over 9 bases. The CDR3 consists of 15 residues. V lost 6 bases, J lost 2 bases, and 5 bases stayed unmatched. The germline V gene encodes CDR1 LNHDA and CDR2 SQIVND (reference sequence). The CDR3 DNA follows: TGTGCCAGTAGGGGAACAGGGGGCCCCTACAATGAGCAGTTCTTC. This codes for CASRGTGGPYNEQFF.

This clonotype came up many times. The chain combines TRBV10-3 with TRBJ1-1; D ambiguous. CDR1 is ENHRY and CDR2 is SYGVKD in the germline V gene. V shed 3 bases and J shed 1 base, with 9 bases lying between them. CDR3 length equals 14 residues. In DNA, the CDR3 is TGTGCCATCAGTGAATCCCGGACGAACACTGAAGCTTTCTTT. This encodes CAISESRTNTEAFF.

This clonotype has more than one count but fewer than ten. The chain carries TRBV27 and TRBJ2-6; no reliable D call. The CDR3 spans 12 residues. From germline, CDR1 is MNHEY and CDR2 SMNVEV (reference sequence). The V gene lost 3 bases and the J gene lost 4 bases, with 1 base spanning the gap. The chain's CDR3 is CASSFGANVLTF. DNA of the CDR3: TGTGCCAGCAGTTTCGGGGCCAACGTCCTGACTTTC.

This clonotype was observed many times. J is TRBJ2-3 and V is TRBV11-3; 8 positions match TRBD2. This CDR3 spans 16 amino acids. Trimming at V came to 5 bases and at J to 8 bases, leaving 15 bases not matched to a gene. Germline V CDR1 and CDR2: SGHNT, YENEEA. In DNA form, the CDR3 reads TGTGCCAGCAGCAAAAGCGGGAGCAAAAGAGCCACTACGCAGTATTTT. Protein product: CASSKSGSKRATTQYF.

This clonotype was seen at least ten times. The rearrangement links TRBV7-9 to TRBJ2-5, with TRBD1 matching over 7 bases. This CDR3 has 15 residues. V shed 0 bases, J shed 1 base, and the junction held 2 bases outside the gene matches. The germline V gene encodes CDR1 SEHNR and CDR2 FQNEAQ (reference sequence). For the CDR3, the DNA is TGTGCCAGCAGCTTAGCTTCAGGGGGCCAAGAGACCCAGTACTTC. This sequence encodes CASSLASGGQETQYF.

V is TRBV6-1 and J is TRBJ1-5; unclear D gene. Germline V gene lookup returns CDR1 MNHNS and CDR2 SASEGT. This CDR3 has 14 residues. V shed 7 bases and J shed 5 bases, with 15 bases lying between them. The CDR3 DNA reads TGTGCCAGCACCATTAAGTGGGGTGATCAGCCCCAGCATTTT. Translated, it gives CASTIKWGDQPQHF.

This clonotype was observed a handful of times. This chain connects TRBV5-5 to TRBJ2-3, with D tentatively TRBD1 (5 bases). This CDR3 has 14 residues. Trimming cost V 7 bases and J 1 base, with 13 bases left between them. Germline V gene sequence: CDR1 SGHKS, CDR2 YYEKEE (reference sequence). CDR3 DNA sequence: TGTGCCAGCCTCCCTATACAGGGCACAGATACGCAGTATTTT. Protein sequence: CASLPIQGTDTQYF. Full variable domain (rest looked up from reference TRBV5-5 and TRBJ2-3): DAGVTQSPTHLIKTRGQQVTLRCSPISGHKSVSWYQQVLGQGPQFIFQYYEKEERGRGNFPDRFSARQFPNYSSELNVNALLLGDSALYLCASLPIQGTDTQYFGPGTRLTVL.

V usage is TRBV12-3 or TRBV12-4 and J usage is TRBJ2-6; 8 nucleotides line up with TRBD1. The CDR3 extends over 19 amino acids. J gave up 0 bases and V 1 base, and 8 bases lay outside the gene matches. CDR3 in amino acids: CASSLGGQGLNSGANVLTF. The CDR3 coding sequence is TGTGCCAGCAGTTTAGGCGGACAGGGCCTTAACTCTGGGGCCAACGTCCTGACTTTC.

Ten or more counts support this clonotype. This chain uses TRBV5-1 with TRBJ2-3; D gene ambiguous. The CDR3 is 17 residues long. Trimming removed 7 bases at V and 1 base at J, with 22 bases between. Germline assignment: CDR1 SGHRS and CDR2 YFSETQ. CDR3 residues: CASPRGVAGIRTDTQYF. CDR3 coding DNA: TGCGCCAGCCCTAGAGGCGTGGCAGGTATTCGCACAGATACGCAGTATTTT.

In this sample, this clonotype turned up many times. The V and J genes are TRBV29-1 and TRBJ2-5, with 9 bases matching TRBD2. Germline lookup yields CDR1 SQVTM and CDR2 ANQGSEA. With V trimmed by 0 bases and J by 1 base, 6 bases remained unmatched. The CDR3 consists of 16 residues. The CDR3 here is CSVEDFAGGIQETQYF. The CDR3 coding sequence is TGCAGCGTTGAAGATTTTGCGGGAGGGATCCAAGAGACCCAGTACTTC.

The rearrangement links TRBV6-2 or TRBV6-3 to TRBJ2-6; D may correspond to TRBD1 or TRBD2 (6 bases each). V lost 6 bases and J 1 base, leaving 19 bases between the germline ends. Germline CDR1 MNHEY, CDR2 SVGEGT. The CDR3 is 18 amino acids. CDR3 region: CASSPLGGIGSGANVLTF. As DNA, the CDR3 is TGTGCCAGCAGCCCCCTGGGGGGCATAGGGTCTGGGGCCAACGTCCTGACTTTC.

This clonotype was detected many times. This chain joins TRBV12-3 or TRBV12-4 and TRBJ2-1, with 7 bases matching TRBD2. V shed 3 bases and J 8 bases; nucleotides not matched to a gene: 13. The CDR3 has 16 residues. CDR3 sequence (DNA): TGTGCCAGCAGTTTGGGATGGGGGGGACCCGGCCATGAGCAGTTCTTC. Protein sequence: CASSLGWGGPGHEQFF.

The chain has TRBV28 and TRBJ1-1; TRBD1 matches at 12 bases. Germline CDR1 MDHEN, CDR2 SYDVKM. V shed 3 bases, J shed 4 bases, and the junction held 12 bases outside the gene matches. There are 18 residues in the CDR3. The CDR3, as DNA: TGTGCCAGCAGTTTCTCCCCTGGGACAGGGGGCAAAGGCACTGAAGCTTTCTTT. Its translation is CASSFSPGTGGKGTEAFF. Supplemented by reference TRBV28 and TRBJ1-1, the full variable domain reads DVKVTQSSRYLVKRTGEKVFLECVQDMDHENMFWYRQDPGLGLRLIYFSYDVKMKEKGDIPEGYSVSREKKERFSLILESASTNQTSMYLCASSFSPGTGGKGTEAFFGQGTRLTVV.

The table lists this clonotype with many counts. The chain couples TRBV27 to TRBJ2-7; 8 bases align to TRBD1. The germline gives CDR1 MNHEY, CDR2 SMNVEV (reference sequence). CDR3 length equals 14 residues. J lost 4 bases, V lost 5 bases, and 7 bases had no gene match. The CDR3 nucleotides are TGTGCCAGCAGTCCCGGACAGGGTTGGTACGAGCAGTACTTC. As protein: CASSPGQGWYEQYF.

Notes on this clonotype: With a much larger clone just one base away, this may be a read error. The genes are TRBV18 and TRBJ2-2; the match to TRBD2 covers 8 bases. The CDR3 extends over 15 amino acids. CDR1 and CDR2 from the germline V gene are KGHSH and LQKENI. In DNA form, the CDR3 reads TGTGCCAGCTCCATAGCGGGATCGAACACCGGGGAGCCGTTTTTT. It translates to CASSIAGSNTGEPFF.

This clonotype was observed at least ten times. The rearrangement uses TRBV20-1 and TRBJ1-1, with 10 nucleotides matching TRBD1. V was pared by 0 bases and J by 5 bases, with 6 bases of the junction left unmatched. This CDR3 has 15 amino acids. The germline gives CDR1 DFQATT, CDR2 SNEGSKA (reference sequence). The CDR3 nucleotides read TGCAGTGCTAGAGATGGGGACAGGGGCGTTACTGAAGCTTTCTTT. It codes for CSARDGDRGVTEAFF.

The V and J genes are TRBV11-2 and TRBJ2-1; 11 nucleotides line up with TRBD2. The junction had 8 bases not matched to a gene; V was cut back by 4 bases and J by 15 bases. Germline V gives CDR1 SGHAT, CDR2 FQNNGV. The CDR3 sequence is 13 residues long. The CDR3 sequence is CASSSSGGSPWFF. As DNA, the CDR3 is TGTGCCAGCAGCTCTAGCGGGGGGTCCCCGTGGTTCTTC.